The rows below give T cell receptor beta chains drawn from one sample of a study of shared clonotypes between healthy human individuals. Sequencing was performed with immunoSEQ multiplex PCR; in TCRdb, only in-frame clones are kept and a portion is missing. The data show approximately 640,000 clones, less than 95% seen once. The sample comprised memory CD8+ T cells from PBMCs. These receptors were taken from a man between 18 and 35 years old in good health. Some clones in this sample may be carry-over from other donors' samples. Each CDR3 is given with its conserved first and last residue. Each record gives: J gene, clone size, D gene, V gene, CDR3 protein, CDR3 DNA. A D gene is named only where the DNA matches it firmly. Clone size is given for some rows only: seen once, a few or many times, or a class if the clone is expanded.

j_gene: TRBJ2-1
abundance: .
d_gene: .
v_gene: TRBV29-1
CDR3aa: CSVEGALEGHYNEQFF
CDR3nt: TGCAGCGTTGAAGGGGCCTTGGAGGGGCACTACAATGAGCAGTTCTTC

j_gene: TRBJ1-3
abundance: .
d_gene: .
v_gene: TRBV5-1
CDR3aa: CASSSGHSGNTIYF
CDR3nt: TGCGCCAGCAGCTCGGGACATAGCGGAAACACCATATATTTT

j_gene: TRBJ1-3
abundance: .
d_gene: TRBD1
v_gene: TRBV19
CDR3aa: CASAHRGIRSGNTIYF
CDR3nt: TGTGCCAGTGCTCACAGGGGAATAAGGTCTGGAAACACCATATATTTT

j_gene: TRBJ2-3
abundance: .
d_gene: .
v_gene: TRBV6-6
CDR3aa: CASSGSAMDTQYF
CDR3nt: TGTGCCAGCAGTGGGTCCGCTATGGATACGCAGTATTTT

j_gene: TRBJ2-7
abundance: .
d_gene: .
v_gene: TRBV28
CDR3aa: CASSHSGLGYEQYF
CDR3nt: TGTGCCAGCAGCCACAGTGGGCTGGGGTACGAGCAGTACTTC

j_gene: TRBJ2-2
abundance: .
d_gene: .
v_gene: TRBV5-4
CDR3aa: CASSPGTRANTGELFF
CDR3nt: TGTGCCAGCAGCCCAGGGACACGAGCGAACACCGGGGAGCTGTTTTTT

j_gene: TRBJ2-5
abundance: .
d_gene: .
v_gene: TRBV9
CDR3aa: CASSEAPGSETQYF
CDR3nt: TGTGCCAGCAGCGAGGCCCCCGGGTCAGAGACCCAGTACTTC

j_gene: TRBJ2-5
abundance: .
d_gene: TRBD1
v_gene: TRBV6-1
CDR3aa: CASIVTGGLQETQYF
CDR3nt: TGTGCCAGCATTGTTACAGGGGGCCTTCAAGAGACCCAGTACTTC

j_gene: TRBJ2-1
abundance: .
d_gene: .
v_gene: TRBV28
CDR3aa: CASSAYNEQFF
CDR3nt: TGTGCCAGCAGTGCCTACAATGAGCAGTTCTTC

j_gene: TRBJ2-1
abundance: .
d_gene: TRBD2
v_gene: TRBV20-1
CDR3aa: CSAREGLLPFF
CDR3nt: TGCAGTGCTAGGGAGGGACTACTCCCGTTCTTC

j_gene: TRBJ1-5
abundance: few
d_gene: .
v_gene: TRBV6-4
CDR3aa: CASSDSWGAQPQHF
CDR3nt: TGTGCCAGCAGTGACTCTTGGGGGGCTCAGCCCCAGCATTTT

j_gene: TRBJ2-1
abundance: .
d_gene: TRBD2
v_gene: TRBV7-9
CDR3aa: CASSSDDSGLASRGDEQFF
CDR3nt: TGTGCCAGCAGCTCTGACGACTCTGGACTAGCGTCGAGGGGCGATGAGCAGTTCTTC

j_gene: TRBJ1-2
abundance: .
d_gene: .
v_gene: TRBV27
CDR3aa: CASRFGTPTNYGYTF
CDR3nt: TGTGCCAGCAGATTCGGGACACCTACTAACTATGGCTACACCTTC

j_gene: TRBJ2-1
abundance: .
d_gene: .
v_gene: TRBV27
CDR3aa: CASSYLQDYSYNEQFF
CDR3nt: TGTGCCAGCAGTTACCTACAGGACTACTCCTACAATGAGCAGTTCTTC

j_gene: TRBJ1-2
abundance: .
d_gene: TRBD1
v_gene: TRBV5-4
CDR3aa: CASSPRQGANYGYTF
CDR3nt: TGTGCCAGCAGCCCAAGACAGGGGGCGAACTATGGCTACACCTTC

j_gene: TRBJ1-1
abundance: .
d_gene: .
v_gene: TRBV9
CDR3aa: CASSVGTGLLNTEAFF
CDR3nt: TGTGCCAGCAGCGTAGGTACGGGGCTACTGAACACTGAAGCTTTCTTT

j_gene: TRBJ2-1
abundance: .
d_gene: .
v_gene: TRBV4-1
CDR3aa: CASSQVGGGGYNEQFF
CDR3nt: TGCGCCAGCAGCCAAGTCGGGGGCGGGGGCTACAATGAGCAGTTCTTC

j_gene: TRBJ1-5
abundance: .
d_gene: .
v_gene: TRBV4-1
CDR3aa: CASSQFGQLNQPQHF
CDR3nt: TGCGCCAGCAGCCAATTCGGACAGCTCAATCAGCCCCAGCATTTT

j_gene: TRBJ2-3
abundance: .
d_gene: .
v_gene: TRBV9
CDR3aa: CASAGDTQYF
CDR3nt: TGTGCCAGCGCCGGAGATACGCAGTATTTT

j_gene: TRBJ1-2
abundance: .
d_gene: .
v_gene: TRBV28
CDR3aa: CASTLGGRNSYTF
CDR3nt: TGTGCCAGCACCCTTGGGGGACGTAATAGCTACACCTTC

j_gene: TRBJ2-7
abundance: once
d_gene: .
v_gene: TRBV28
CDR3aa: CASSRDIPYEQYF
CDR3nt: TGTGCCAGCAGTCGGGACATTCCCTACGAGCAGTACTTC

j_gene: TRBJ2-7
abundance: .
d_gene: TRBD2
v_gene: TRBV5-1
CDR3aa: CASSSAREVPYEQYF
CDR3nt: TGCGCCAGCAGCTCGGCGCGGGAGGTCCCCTACGAGCAGTACTTC

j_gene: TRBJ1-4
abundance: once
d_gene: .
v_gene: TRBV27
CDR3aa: CASSGPGQMPQKLFF
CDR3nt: TGTGCCAGCAGTGGTCCGGGTCAAATGCCTCAAAAACTGTTTTTT

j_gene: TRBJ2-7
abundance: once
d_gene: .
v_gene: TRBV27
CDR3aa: CATLTVTGKETYEQYF
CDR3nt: TGTGCCACCCTGACAGTTACCGGGAAAGAAACCTACGAGCAGTACTTC

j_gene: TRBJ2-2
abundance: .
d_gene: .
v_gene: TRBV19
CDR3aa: CASSPDSTGELFF
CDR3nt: TGTGCCAGTAGTCCAGACAGCACCGGGGAGCTGTTTTTT

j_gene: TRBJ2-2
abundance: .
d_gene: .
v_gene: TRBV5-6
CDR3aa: CASSYPTVTNTGELFF
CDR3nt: TGTGCCAGCAGCTACCCGACGGTAACGAACACCGGGGAGCTGTTTTTT

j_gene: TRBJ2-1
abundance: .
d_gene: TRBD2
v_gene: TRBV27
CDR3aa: CASSLLYGRVGNEQFF
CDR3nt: TGTGCCAGCAGTTTATTATACGGGAGGGTTGGGAATGAGCAGTTCTTC

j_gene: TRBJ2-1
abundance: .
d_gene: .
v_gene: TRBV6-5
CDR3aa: CASSYHVLDEQFF
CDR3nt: TGTGCCAGCAGTTACCACGTACTTGATGAGCAGTTCTTC

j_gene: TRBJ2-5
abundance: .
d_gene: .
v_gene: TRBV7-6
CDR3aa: CASSLVGFQETQYF
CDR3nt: TGTGCCAGCAGCTTGGTCGGATTTCAAGAGACCCAGTACTTC

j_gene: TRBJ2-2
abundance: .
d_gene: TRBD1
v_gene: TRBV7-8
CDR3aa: CASSPWGTDTGELFF
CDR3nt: TGTGCCAGCAGCCCTTGGGGGACAGACACCGGGGAGCTGTTTTTT

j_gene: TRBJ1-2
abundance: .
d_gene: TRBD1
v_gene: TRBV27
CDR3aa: CASSSRDRASGYTF
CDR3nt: TGTGCCAGCAGCTCTCGGGACAGGGCGTCGGGCTACACCTTC

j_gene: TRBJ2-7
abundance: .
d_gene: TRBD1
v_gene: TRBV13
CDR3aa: CASSNRDRSYEQYF
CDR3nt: TGTGCCAGCAGCAACCGGGACAGGTCCTACGAGCAGTACTTC

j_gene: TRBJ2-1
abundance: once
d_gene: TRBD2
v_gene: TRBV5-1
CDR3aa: CASDPGWGGYNEQFF
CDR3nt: TGCGCCAGCGACCCCGGTTGGGGGGGGTACAATGAGCAGTTCTTC

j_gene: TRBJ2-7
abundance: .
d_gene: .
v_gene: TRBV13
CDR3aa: CASSSSPGPPYEQYF
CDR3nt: TGTGCCAGCAGCTCCTCGCCGGGTCCACCATACGAGCAGTACTTC

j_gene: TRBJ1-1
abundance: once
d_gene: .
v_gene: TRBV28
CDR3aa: CASRPPTQEGTTEAFF
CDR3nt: TGTGCCAGCAGGCCCCCGACACAGGAGGGGACCACTGAAGCTTTCTTT

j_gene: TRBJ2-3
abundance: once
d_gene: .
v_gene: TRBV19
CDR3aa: CASSIQRTKTDTQYF
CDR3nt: TGTGCCAGTAGTATTCAGCGGACGAAGACAGATACGCAGTATTTT

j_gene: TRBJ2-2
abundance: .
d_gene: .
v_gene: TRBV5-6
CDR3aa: CASSFGSYTGELFF
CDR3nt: TGTGCCAGCAGCTTCGGTTCCTACACCGGGGAGCTGTTTTTT

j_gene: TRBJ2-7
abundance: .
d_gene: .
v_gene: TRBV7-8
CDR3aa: CASSLLNSYEQYF
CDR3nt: TGTGCCAGCAGCTTACTAAACTCCTACGAGCAGTACTTC

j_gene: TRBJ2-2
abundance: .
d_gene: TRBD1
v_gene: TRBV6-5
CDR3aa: CASRDRGNTGELFF
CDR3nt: TGTGCCAGTAGAGACAGGGGGAACACCGGGGAGCTGTTTTTT

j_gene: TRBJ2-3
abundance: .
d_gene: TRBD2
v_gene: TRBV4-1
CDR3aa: CASSQDPGGGPANTDTQYF
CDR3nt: TGCGCCAGCAGCCAAGACCCCGGGGGGGGACCGGCGAACACAGATACGCAGTATTTT

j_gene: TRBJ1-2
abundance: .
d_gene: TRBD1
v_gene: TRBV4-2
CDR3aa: CASSPDRGDGYTF
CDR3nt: TGTGCCAGCAGCCCGGACAGGGGAGATGGCTACACCTTC

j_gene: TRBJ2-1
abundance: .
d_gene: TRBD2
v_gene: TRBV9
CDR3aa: CASSVAGSGNDNEQFF
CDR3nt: TGTGCCAGCAGCGTAGCTGGGAGCGGGAACGACAATGAGCAGTTCTTC

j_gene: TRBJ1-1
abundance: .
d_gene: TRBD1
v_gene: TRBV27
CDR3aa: CASSPGQGQNTEAFF
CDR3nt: TGTGCCAGCAGTCCGGGACAGGGGCAGAACACTGAAGCTTTCTTT

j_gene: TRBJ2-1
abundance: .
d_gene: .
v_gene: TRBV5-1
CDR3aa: CASSLDGPSELSWNEQFF
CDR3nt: TGCGCCAGCAGCTTGGATGGCCCTAGTGAACTCTCTTGGAATGAGCAGTTCTTC

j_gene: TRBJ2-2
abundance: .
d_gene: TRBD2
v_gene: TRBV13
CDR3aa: CASSDGTSENTGELFF
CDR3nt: TGTGCCAGCAGCGATGGGACTAGCGAAAACACCGGGGAGCTGTTTTTT

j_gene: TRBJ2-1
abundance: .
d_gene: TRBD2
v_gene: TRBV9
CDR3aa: CASSERVSGREAEQFF
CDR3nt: TGTGCCAGCAGCGAAAGGGTTAGCGGGAGGGAAGCTGAGCAGTTCTTC

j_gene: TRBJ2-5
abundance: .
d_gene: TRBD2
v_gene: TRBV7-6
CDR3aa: CASSLEAGEGGETQYF
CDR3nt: TGTGCCAGCAGCTTAGAAGCGGGAGAGGGTGGGGAGACCCAGTACTTC

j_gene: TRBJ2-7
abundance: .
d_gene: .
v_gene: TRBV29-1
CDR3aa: CSVRQNSYEQYF
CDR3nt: TGCAGCGTCCGACAGAACTCCTACGAGCAGTACTTC

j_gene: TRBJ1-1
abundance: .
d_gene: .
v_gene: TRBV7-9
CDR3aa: CASSLGRGRNTEAFF
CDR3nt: TGTGCCAGCAGCTTAGGTCGGGGGAGGAACACTGAAGCTTTCTTT

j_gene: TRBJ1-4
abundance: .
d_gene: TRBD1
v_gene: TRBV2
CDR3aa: CASSTTGDATNEKLFF
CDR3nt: TGTGCCAGCAGCACGACAGGGGACGCAACTAATGAAAAACTGTTTTTT

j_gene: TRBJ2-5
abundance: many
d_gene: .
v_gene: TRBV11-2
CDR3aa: CASSLWREETQYF
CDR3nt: TGTGCCAGCAGCTTGTGGAGGGAAGAGACCCAGTACTTC

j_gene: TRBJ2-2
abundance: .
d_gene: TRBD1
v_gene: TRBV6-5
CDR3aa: CASSPGTETGELFF
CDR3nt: TGTGCCAGCAGCCCCGGGACAGAGACCGGGGAGCTGTTTTTT

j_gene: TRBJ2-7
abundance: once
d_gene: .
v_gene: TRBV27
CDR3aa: CASRETRPAYEQYF
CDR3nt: TGTGCCAGCAGGGAAACCAGGCCAGCCTACGAGCAGTACTTC

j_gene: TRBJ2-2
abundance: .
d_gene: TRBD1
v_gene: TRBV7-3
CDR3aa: CASAGTGPTGELFF
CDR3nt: TGTGCCAGCGCCGGGACAGGGCCAACCGGGGAGCTGTTTTTT

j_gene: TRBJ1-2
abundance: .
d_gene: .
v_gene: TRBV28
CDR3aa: CASSVYRDSLACTF
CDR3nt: TGTGCCAGCAGTGTCTACAGGGACTCCCTGGCGTGCACCTTC

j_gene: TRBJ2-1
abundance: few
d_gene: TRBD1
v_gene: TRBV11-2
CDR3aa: CASRSGTGSSYNEQFF
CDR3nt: TGTGCCAGCAGGTCCGGGACAGGGAGCTCCTACAATGAGCAGTTCTTC

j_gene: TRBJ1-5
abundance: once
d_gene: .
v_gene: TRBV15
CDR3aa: CATSRDKSWDNQPQHF
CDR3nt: TGTGCCACCAGCAGAGATAAGAGCTGGGACAATCAGCCCCAGCATTTT